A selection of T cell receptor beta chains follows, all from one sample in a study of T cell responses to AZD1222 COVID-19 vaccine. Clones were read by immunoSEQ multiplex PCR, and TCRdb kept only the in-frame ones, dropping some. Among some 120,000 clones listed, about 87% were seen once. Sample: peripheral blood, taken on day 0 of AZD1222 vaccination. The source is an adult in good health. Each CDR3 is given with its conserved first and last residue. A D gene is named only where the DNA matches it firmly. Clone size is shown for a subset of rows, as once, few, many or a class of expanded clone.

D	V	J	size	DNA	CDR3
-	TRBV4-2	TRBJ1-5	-	TGTGCCAGCAGCCAGGCGGTGAATCAGCCCCAGCATTTT	CASSQAVNQPQHF
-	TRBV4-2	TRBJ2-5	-	TGTGCCAGCAGCCAAGCGGGGGCCACCGTCACCCAGTACTTC	CASSQAGATVTQYF
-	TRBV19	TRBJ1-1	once	TGTGCCAGTAGTACGTCTAACCCTGAAGCTTTCTTT	CASSTSNPEAFF
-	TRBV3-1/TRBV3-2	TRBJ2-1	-	TGTGCCAGCATCTCCTCGACAACCCACAATGAGCAGTTCTTC	CASISSTTHNEQFF
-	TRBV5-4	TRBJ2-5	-	TGTGCCAGCAGGAGCCAAGAGACCCAGTACTTC	CASRSQETQYF
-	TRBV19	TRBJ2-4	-	TGTGCCAGTAGTATACAAGGGTCCAAAAACATTCAGTACTTC	CASSIQGSKNIQYF
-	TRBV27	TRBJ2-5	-	TGTGCCAGCAGTTTAAACAGGGGAGGAGAGACCCAGTACTTC	CASSLNRGGETQYF
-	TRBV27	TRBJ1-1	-	TGTGCCAGCAGTTTAACAGAGAACACTGAAGCTTTCTTT	CASSLTENTEAFF
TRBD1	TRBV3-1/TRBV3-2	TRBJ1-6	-	TGTGCCAGCAGCCAGCGGGACAGGGAGGCCCCCCTCCACTTT	CASSQRDREAPLHF
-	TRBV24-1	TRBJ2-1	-	TGTGCCACCAGTGATACGCAGGCAGGGACCTACAATGAGCAGTTCTTC	CATSDTQAGTYNEQFF
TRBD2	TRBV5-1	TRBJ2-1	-	TGCGCCAGCAGCCCCGAGCGGGAGGCCTACAATGAGCAGTTCTTC	CASSPEREAYNEQFF
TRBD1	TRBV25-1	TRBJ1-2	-	TGTGCCAGCAGTGAATATAACAGGGGGAGTATAAAGGGCTACACCTTC	CASSEYNRGSIKGYTF
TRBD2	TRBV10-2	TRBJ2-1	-	TGCGCCAGTAGCGGACTAGCGAGCGGGGAGCAGTTCTTC	CASSGLASGEQFF
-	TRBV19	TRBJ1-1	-	TGTGCCAGTAGTATTGGGGCAGCCAATGGAGCTTTCTTT	CASSIGAANGAFF
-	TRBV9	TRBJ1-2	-	TGTGCCAGCAGCGGGGGTCTAAACTATGGCTACACCTTC	CASSGGLNYGYTF
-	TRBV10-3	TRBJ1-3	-	TGTGCCATCAACGGCTTGACTGGAAACACCATATATTTT	CAINGLTGNTIYF
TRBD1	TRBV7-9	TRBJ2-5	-	TGTGCCAGCAGCTTAGTAGCGAGGGGGCGAGAGACCCAGTACTTC	CASSLVARGRETQYF
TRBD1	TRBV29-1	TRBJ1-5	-	TGCAGCGTGGCGGACAGGGGCGACAACAATCAGCCCCAGCATTTT	CSVADRGDNNQPQHF
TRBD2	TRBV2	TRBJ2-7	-	TGTGCCAGCAGAGGGGGGACTAGCGGGAGTGCCTACGAGCAGTACTTC	CASRGGTSGSAYEQYF
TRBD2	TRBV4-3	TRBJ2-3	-	TGCGCCAGCAGCCAAGAAAGATTTAGCGGGGGCCCTCTGGATACGCAGTATTTT	CASSQERFSGGPLDTQYF
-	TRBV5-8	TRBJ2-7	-	TGTGCCAGCAGCTTGGACCTCTACGAGCAGTACTTC	CASSLDLYEQYF
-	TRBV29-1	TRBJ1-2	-	TGCAGCGTTGAAGTATATCAGAGTGGCTACACCTTC	CSVEVYQSGYTF